This T cell receptor beta chain was sequenced for a study of T cell changes during pregnancy in multiple sclerosis. Remarks on this clone: The sample contains more than one DNA sequence encoding this CDR3.

The table came from immunoSEQ multiplex PCR; TCRdb's copy has only in-frame clones and leaves some out. The sample lists tens of thousands of clones; just over 90% were seen once. The CDR3 is made up of 15 amino acids. Trimming took 3 bases from V and 5 from J; bases not matched to a gene: 4. CDR1 and CDR2 (germline): KGHSH, LQKENI. The sequence was obtained from a female donor with multiple sclerosis, enrolled in a pregnancy study. J is TRBJ1-4 and V is TRBV18; 9 bases map to TRBD1. The source material was CD4+ T cells from peripheral blood mononuclear cells, sampled before pregnancy. The CDR3 reads CASSPLGTGNEKLFF. DNA for the CDR3: TGTGCCAGCTCACCCTTGGGGACAGGGAATGAAAAACTGTTTTTT.